The source of this TCR beta chain is a study of breast tumors, draining lymph nodes, adjacent tissues. The V end lost 6 bases, the J end lost 2 bases, and 11 bases lay between the germline ends. Looked up from germline, CDR1 is DFQATT and CDR2 is SNEGSKA (reference sequence). This CDR3 is built from 12 residues. Regarding this clonotype: Its specificity is unknown.

Study-wide points: Findings are consistent with lymph node origin and intratumoral expansion of most tumor T cells.

MiXCR was run by TCRdb on the multiplex PCR reads, yielding one entry per CDR3 protein. The sample holds 50,000 to 65,000 distinct CDR3 sequences, approximately 45% seen once. The genes are TRBV20-1 and TRBJ2-7; possibly TRBD1 for D (6 bases). Sequencing was performed on breast tumor tissue. The receptor was isolated from a female donor with breast cancer. Some clones in this sample may be carry-over from other donors' samples. The CDR3 region has the DNA TGCAGTGCCCCCGGGACAACCTACGAGCAGTACTTC. Residues: CSAPGTTYEQYF.